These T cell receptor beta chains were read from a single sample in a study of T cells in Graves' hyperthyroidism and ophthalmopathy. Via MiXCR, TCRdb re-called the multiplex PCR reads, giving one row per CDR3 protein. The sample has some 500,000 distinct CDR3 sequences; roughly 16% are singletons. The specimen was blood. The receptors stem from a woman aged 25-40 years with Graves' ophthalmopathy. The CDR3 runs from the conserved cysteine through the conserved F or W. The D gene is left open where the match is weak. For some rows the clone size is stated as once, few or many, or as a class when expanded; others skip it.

CASRGTGTGVHEQYF	TGTGCCAGCAGGGGGACCGGGACAGGGGTCCACGAGCAGTACTTC	many	TRBJ2-7	TRBD1	TRBV28
CASSPLSGLQETQYF	TGCGCCAGCAGCCCCCTTTCGGGGCTCCAAGAGACCCAGTACTTC	few	TRBJ2-5	-	TRBV5-1
CARQRYSGNTIYF	TGTGCCAGGCAGCGCTACTCTGGAAACACCATATATTTT	-	TRBJ1-3	-	TRBV6-1
CSAIYTGGLNTEAFF	TGCAGTGCTATATATACAGGGGGCTTGAACACTGAAGCTTTCTTT	many	TRBJ1-1	TRBD1	TRBV20-1
CASSLLGTSGRTEANNEQFF	TGTGCCAGCAGCTTACTAGGAACTAGCGGGAGGACAGAGGCGAACAATGAGCAGTTCTTC	-	TRBJ2-1	TRBD2	TRBV5-6
CASSPAGAYNEQFF	TGTGCCAGCAGCCCCGCAGGGGCCTACAATGAGCAGTTCTTC	few	TRBJ2-1	-	TRBV7-3
CAWSAGGSGYEQYF	TGTGCCTGGAGTGCCGGCGGGAGTGGGTACGAGCAGTACTTC	many	TRBJ2-7	TRBD2	TRBV30
CASSAQVAVPSTDTQYF	TGTGCCAGCAGCGCGCAGGTAGCGGTCCCTAGCACAGATACGCAGTATTTT	many	TRBJ2-3	-	TRBV7-2
CASSDDRSRNQPQHF	TGTGCCAGCAGTGACGACAGGAGTAGGAATCAGCCCCAGCATTTT	-	TRBJ1-5	-	TRBV2
CAWKLGLKGNSPLHF	TGTGCCTGGAAATTGGGCCTTAAGGGTAATTCACCCCTCCACTTT	many	TRBJ1-6	-	TRBV30
CAWTQPLPSLAETGTLNTEAFF	TGTGCCTGGACACAACCACTACCTTCGCTTGCGGAGACAGGGACTCTCAACACTGAAGCTTTCTTT	few	TRBJ1-1	TRBD1	TRBV30
CASSQGSGYEQFF	TGTGCCAGCAGCCAGGGCTCGGGTTATGAGCAGTTCTTC	-	TRBJ2-1	-	TRBV11-2